A single sample is the source of the 24 T cell receptor beta chains below, sequenced in a study of blood T cell repertoires in COVID-19 (dated by TCRdb to 2020 to 2022). Library construction relied on the immunoSEQ multiplex PCR assay. TCRdb holds this immuneACCESS table with in-frame rearrangements only. Some clones are missing; in checked studies, unresolved V genes explain under half, and the rest has no known cause. The sample table contains about 230,000 clones; only one count was recorded for 88% of them. Less than 3.5% of the sample is in the top ten clones. Sequenced: peripheral blood. These receptors came from a woman in her sixties or seventies with acute or convalescent COVID-19.

V usage is TRBV30 and J usage is TRBJ2-2, with 8 bases matching TRBD1. The CDR3 extends over 15 amino acids. Germline CDR1 is GTSNPN and CDR2 is SVGIG (reference sequence). Losses at the gene ends were 2 bases for V and 4 bases for J; bases not matched to a gene: 6. The CDR3 reads CAWSPWTGLTGELFF. The CDR3 coding sequence is TGTGCCTGGAGTCCTTGGACAGGGCTCACCGGGGAGCTGTTTTTT.

The chain has TRBV24-1 and TRBJ2-1; TRBD2 might be the D (6 bases). The germline CDR1 and CDR2 sequences are KGHDR and SFDVKD. Trimming pared 4 bases from V and 2 bases from J, leaving 17 bases between. CDR3 size: 17 residues. The CDR3: CATSDPGEVGPYNEQFF. Written as DNA, the CDR3 is TGTGCCACCAGTGACCCCGGGGAGGTGGGTCCCTACAATGAGCAGTTCTTC.

The chain couples TRBV13 to TRBJ1-1; 7 bases line up with TRBD1. The CDR3 length is 17 residues. Germline assignment: CDR1 PRHDT and CDR2 FYEKMQ (reference sequence). Trimming at V came to 5 bases and at J to 2 bases, leaving 14 bases not matched to a gene. This chain's CDR3 is CASSLRDRIGINTEAFF. The CDR3 nucleotides read TGTGCCAGCAGCCTCCGGGACAGAATTGGGATTAACACTGAAGCTTTCTTT.

There are a few counts of this clone. V usage is TRBV19 and J usage is TRBJ1-6; perhaps TRBD1 as D (5 bases). CDR1 is LNHDA and CDR2 is SQIVND in the germline V gene (reference sequence). V was shortened by 6 bases and J by 7 bases, with 7 bases between the two germline ends. The CDR3 length is 12 residues. CDR3 residues: CASRQENSPLHF. The CDR3 DNA reads TGTGCCAGTAGACAGGAAAATTCACCCCTCCACTTT.

The J gene is TRBJ1-6, the V gene TRBV5-4; the D is unclear. Germline CDR1 is SGHNT and CDR2 is YYREEE (reference sequence). The CDR3 runs to 14 residues. V shed 2 bases and J shed 5 bases, with 8 bases lying between them. The CDR3: CASSFLSNNSPLHF. The CDR3 DNA reads as TGTGCCAGCAGCTTTTTGAGTAATAATTCACCCCTCCACTTT.

The V and J genes are TRBV14 and TRBJ1-4; 9 bases align to TRBD1. Looked up from germline, CDR1 is SGHDN and CDR2 is FVKESK. With 2 bases clipped from V and 0 bases from J, the junction kept 7 bases outside the gene matches. The CDR3 is 18 residues long. DNA for the CDR3: TGTGCCAGCAGCCAAAGGGGACAGGGATTCCCAACTAATGAAAAACTGTTTTTT. Translating it yields CASSQRGQGFPTNEKLFF.

V and J are TRBV2 and TRBJ2-2, with TRBD2 matching over 11 bases. The V gene end was trimmed by 3 bases and the J gene end by 6 bases; junction bases not matched to a gene: 9. This CDR3 is built from 17 residues. The germline V gene has CDR1 SNHLY and CDR2 FYNNEI. This CDR3 reads CASSDPRLAGRAGELFF. The CDR3 nucleotides read TGTGCCAGCAGTGACCCCCGACTAGCGGGGAGGGCCGGGGAGCTGTTTTTT.

The gene calls are TRBV9 and TRBJ1-6, with D tentatively TRBD1 (5 bases). The CDR3 is 14 amino acids. Germline-derived CDR1 and CDR2 are SGDLS and YYNGEE. Trimming shortened V by 8 bases and J by 8 bases, and 17 bases separated the two germline ends. The CDR3 DNA is TGTGCCAGTGGCAGGTCAGCGGGGGATTCACCCCTCCACTTT. Translation gives CASGRSAGDSPLHF.

The chain joins TRBV7-9 to TRBJ2-7; 7 bases agree with TRBD1. Germline assignment: CDR1 SEHNR and CDR2 FQNEAQ (reference sequence). The CDR3 has 14 amino acids. J gave up 2 bases and V 3 bases, and 4 bases lay outside the gene matches. CDR3 sequence reads: CASSFGQATYEQYF. The DNA for the CDR3 is TGTGCCAGCAGCTTCGGACAGGCCACCTACGAGCAGTACTTC.

This sequence joins TRBV10-3 and TRBJ1-2, with 9 bases identical to TRBD1. The germline CDR1 and CDR2 sequences are ENHRY and SYGVKD. V trimming: 9 bases; J trimming: 4 bases; junction bases outside the gene matches: 9. The CDR3 runs to 14 residues. CDR3: CAISLGTGSYGYTF. The CDR3 bases are TGTGCCATTTCGCTCGGGACAGGGTCCTATGGCTACACCTTC.

The rearrangement links TRBV5-4 to TRBJ2-1, with 7 bases aligning to TRBD2. Germline V CDR1 and CDR2: SGHNT, YYREEE (reference sequence). There are 15 residues in the CDR3. Unmatched junction bases numbered 7, after V lost 2 bases and J lost 5 bases. The CDR3 spells CASSFGSSGDNEQFF. CDR3 in DNA: TGTGCCAGCAGCTTCGGGTCTAGCGGAGACAATGAGCAGTTCTTC.

Concerning this clone: One junction end disagrees with the germline gene, perhaps due to a read error. J is TRBJ2-1 and V is TRBV6-2 or TRBV6-3; 10 bases map to TRBD1. Germline V CDR1 and CDR2: MNHEY, SVGEGT. The CDR3 is 14 amino acids. CDR3: CASSALGQGVSLIF. The CDR3 DNA reads as TGTGCCAGCAGTGCTCTAGGACAGGGGGTCAGTCTAATCTTC.

The J gene is TRBJ2-1, the V gene TRBV5-6; possible D gene TRBD1, 6 bases. Trimming left V 5 bases short and J 10 bases short, with 13 bases between. There are 12 residues in the CDR3. CDR1 is SGHDT, CDR2 YYEEEE, per germline. Written as DNA, the CDR3 is TGTGCCAGCAGGAACTCTAGGGGGGAGCAGTTCTTC. This sequence encodes CASRNSRGEQFF.

The rearrangement links TRBV11-3 to TRBJ1-4, with D uncertain. The CDR3 loop spans 15 amino acids. The germline V and J ends were trimmed by 4 bases and 4 bases, with 13 bases remaining between them. CDR1 and CDR2 from the germline V gene are SGHNT and YENEEA. The CDR3 DNA is TGTGCCAGCAGCTCGCGCCGACAAGATAATGAAAAACTGTTTTTT. Translated: CASSSRRQDNEKLFF. Full variable domain (remainder filled in from reference TRBV11-3 and TRBJ1-4): EAGVVQSPRYKIIEKKQPVAFWCNPISGHNTLYWYLQNLGQGPELLIRYENEEAVDDSQLPKDRFSAERLKGVDSTLKIQPAELGDSAVYLCASSSRRQDNEKLFFGSGTQLSVL.

The genes are TRBV7-9 and TRBJ2-3; D possibly corresponds to TRBD1 (6 bases). The V end lost 4 bases, the J end lost 4 bases, and 12 bases lay between the germline ends. Germline V gene lookup returns CDR1 SEHNR and CDR2 FQNEAQ (reference sequence). This CDR3 is built from 14 residues. CDR3 amino acids: CASSSTGWADTQYF. The CDR3 DNA sequence: TGTGCCAGCAGCTCTACAGGGTGGGCAGATACGCAGTATTTT. Together with reference TRBV7-9 and TRBJ2-3, the CDR3 gives the full variable domain: DTGVSQNPRHKITKRGQNVTFRCDPISEHNRLYWYRQTLGQGPEFLTYFQNEAQLEKSRLLSDRFSAERPKGSFSTLEIQRTEQGDSAMYLCASSSTGWADTQYFGPGTRLTVL.

The V call is TRBV24-1, the J call TRBJ2-1; D possibly corresponds to TRBD1 (5 bases). CDR1 and CDR2 from the germline V gene are KGHDR and SFDVKD. V lost 3 bases and J lost 3, with 14 bases in between. The CDR3 length is 16 residues. In nucleotides, the CDR3 is TGTGCCACCAGTGATCACACAGGTAGGGGCTACAATGAGCAGTTCTTC. Residues: CATSDHTGRGYNEQFF.

CDR3 residues: CASSVGTGVQETQYF. The CDR3 coding sequence is TGCGCCAGCAGCGTCGGGACAGGGGTACAAGAGACCCAGTACTTC. The chain links TRBV5-1 to TRBJ2-5, with 10 bases lining up with TRBD1. From germline, CDR1 is SGHRS and CDR2 YFSETQ. CDR3 length: 15 residues. Unmatched junction bases numbered 5, after V lost 4 bases and J lost 2 bases.

The V gene is TRBV19, the J gene TRBJ2-1, with 12 bases that match TRBD2. The CDR3 runs to 14 residues. The junction had 8 bases not matched to a gene; V was cut back by 6 bases and J by 11 bases. Germline CDR1 reads LNHDA; CDR2 reads SQIVND (reference sequence). CDR3 region: CASRSLAGGSQQFF. CDR3 coding DNA: TGTGCCAGTAGAAGTCTAGCGGGAGGGTCGCAGCAGTTCTTC.

This chain links TRBV6-6 with TRBJ1-1; D possibly corresponds to TRBD1 (5 bases). Germline CDR1 is MNHNY and CDR2 is SVGAGI (reference sequence). V was trimmed by 5 bases and J by 1 base, leaving 23 bases between them. The CDR3 consists of 18 residues. CDR3: CASSHLTGRVDGNTEAFF. CDR3 DNA sequence: TGTGCCAGCAGTCACCTCACGGGCAGGGTTGACGGGAACACTGAAGCTTTCTTT.

The J gene is TRBJ2-7, the V gene TRBV28; TRBD1 aligns across 12 bases. CDR3 size: 15 residues. Looked up from germline, CDR1 is MDHEN and CDR2 is SYDVKM. Trimming took 7 bases from V and 5 from J; bases not matched to a gene: 9. In DNA form, the CDR3 reads TGTGCCAGCAACTCCCGGGACAGGGGGCCTGACGAGCAGTACTTC. Its protein is CASNSRDRGPDEQYF.

The CDR3 DNA reads TGTGCCAGCTCCCCTAGCGGGAGCTCCTACAATGAGCAGTTCTTC. This sequence encodes CASSPSGSSYNEQFF. This chain connects TRBV18 to TRBJ2-1; TRBD2 aligns across 10 bases. The V segment lost 6 bases and the J segment 0 bases; nucleotides outside the gene matches: 2. Germline assignment: CDR1 KGHSH and CDR2 LQKENI. This CDR3 comprises 15 residues.

V usage is TRBV28 and J usage is TRBJ2-2; 8 nucleotides line up with TRBD1. Germline V CDR1 and CDR2: MDHEN, SYDVKM. The V gene end was trimmed by 5 bases and the J gene end by 4 bases; junction bases not matched to a gene: 6. The CDR3 is made up of 15 amino acids. In DNA, the CDR3 is TGTGCCAGCAGTCCCGGACAGGGTCGCACCGGGGAGCTGTTTTTT. Translated: CASSPGQGRTGELFF.

The rearrangement links TRBV11-2 to TRBJ2-1, with TRBD2 matching over 11 bases. This CDR3 region has 18 residues. V shed 3 bases and J 4 bases; nucleotides not matched to a gene: 11. From germline, CDR1 is SGHAT and CDR2 FQNNGV. The CDR3 coding sequence is TGTGCCAGCAGCTTTCCCTTGTGGCTAGCGGGGGGTTACAATGAGCAGTTCTTC. This codes for CASSFPLWLAGGYNEQFF.

This rearrangement joins TRBV5-4 to TRBJ1-3; 7 bases agree with TRBD1. CDR3 length: 14 residues. CDR1 is SGHNT, CDR2 YYREEE, per germline (reference sequence). J lost 6 bases, V lost 4 bases, and 7 bases had no gene match. CDR3 in DNA: TGTGCCAGCAGCCTAGGACAGGCGGTAAACACCATATATTTT. Translation: CASSLGQAVNTIYF.